These 30 T cell receptor beta chains came from one sample sequenced in a study of T cells in Graves' hyperthyroidism and ophthalmopathy. RNA transcripts served as the template for amplifying TCR beta CDR3 regions. The HTBI primer set drove a first-round RT-PCR of the TCR CDR3. Each CDR3 protein is one row after TCRdb ran MiXCR on the multiplex PCR reads. The repertoire holds some 510,000 distinct CDR3 sequences, with roughly 20% as singletons. The sequenced sample was blood. The source of these receptors is a man between 18 and 29 years old with Graves' hyperthyroidism.

This clonotype was observed at least ten times. The gene calls are TRBV5-1 and TRBJ2-2; D perhaps matches TRBD2 (5 bases). The CDR3 spans 15 residues. Germline V gene lookup returns CDR1 SGHRS and CDR2 YFSETQ. Between the trimmed V and J ends, which lost 0 bases and 4 bases, there was a span of 10 bases. CDR3 DNA sequence: TGCGCCAGCAGCTTGGATCGGGGAAGCACCGGGGAGCTGTTTTTT. This translates into CASSLDRGSTGELFF.

This clonotype has ten or more counts. The chain combines TRBV2 with TRBJ2-2, with 7 bases matching TRBD1. The CDR3 extends over 19 amino acids. V trimming: 0 bases; J trimming: 0 bases; junction bases outside the gene matches: 10. CDR1 and CDR2 (germline): SNHLY, FYNNEI. As DNA, the CDR3 is TGTGCCAGCAGTGAAGCCCGGGACCCCGGGACAGCGAACACCGGGGAGCTGTTTTTT. It encodes CASSEARDPGTANTGELFF.

The rearrangement joins TRBV12-3 or TRBV12-4 to TRBJ2-7, with D tentatively TRBD2 (5 bases). The V and J ends lost 4 bases and 4 bases respectively, with 11 bases between them. This CDR3 comprises 13 residues. CDR3 loop: CASSWRRGYEQYF. As DNA, the CDR3 is TGTGCCAGCAGTTGGAGAAGAGGGTACGAGCAGTACTTC.

This clonotype was found a few times. The chain has TRBV19 and TRBJ2-6; weak D call: TRBD2 (5 bases). V dropped 7 bases and J dropped 1 base, with 14 bases sitting between them. The CDR3 loop spans 16 amino acids. Germline loops: CDR1 LNHDA, CDR2 SQIVND (reference sequence). The CDR3 here is CASKISTGSGANVLTF. CDR3 nucleotide sequence: TGTGCCAGTAAAATTTCCACGGGGTCTGGGGCCAACGTCCTGACTTTC.

This clonotype was detected a few times. The CDR3 sequence is CASNPTGANTGELFF. CDR3 DNA sequence: TGTGCCAGTAACCCAACCGGGGCTAACACCGGGGAGCTGTTTTTT. The V gene is TRBV19, the J gene TRBJ2-2; D possibly uses TRBD1 or TRBD2 (5 bases each). Germline V CDR1 and CDR2: LNHDA, SQIVND (reference sequence). This CDR3 comprises 15 residues. V shed 7 bases and J shed 2 bases, with 14 bases lying between them.

This clonotype showed up many times. As the CDR3 is not closed by the conserved phenylalanine or tryptophan, this likely results from a read error. This rearrangement joins TRBV20-1 to TRBJ1-2; no clear D. Trimming left V 5 bases short and J 1 base short, with 8 bases between. Per the germline V gene, CDR1 is DFQATT and CDR2 is SNEGSKA (reference sequence). This CDR3 spans 12 amino acids. The CDR3 sequence is CSASAGNYGYTL. The CDR3 nucleotides are TGCAGTGCTTCCGCCGGTAACTATGGCTACACCCTC.

Ten or more counts support this clonotype. The J gene is TRBJ2-5, the V gene TRBV29-1, with a possible D match to TRBD2 (5 bases). V lost 0 bases to trimming and J lost 7 bases, with 12 bases between them. Looked up from germline, CDR1 is SQVTM and CDR2 is ANQGSEA. This CDR3 spans 13 amino acids. CDR3 sequence (DNA): TGCAGCGTTGAAGAGGAGGTAGTTGGGACCCAGTACTTC. Amino acid sequence: CSVEEEVVGTQYF.

This clonotype was found many times. V gene TRBV12-3 or TRBV12-4 combines with J gene TRBJ2-7; D uncertain. This CDR3 spans 14 amino acids. Trimming cost V 6 bases and J 6 bases, with 18 bases left between them. The CDR3: CASRPPGPGLEQYF. DNA of the CDR3: TGTGCCAGCAGACCGCCGGGTCCAGGCCTCGAGCAGTACTTC.

This clonotype was found many times. This chain links TRBV2 with TRBJ2-5; 8 nucleotides match TRBD2. Germline CDR1 reads SNHLY; CDR2 reads FYNNEI. The CDR3 has 15 residues. With V trimmed by 4 bases and J by 2 bases, 6 bases remained unmatched. The CDR3 DNA follows: TGTGCCAGCAGTGGAATAGCGGGACTTCAAGAGACCCAGTACTTC. It is translated as CASSGIAGLQETQYF.

There are a few counts of this clonotype. V gene TRBV28 combines with J gene TRBJ2-5; 8 bases map to TRBD2. Losses at the gene ends were 2 bases for V and 1 base for J; bases not matched to a gene: 3. From germline, CDR1 is MDHEN and CDR2 SYDVKM. The CDR3 covers 15 residues. This chain's CDR3 is CASSLRAGVQETQYF. In nucleotides, the CDR3 is TGTGCCAGCAGTTTACGAGCGGGGGTCCAAGAGACCCAGTACTTC. Looking up the rest from reference TRBV28 and TRBJ2-5 gives the full variable domain: DVKVTQSSRYLVKRTGEKVFLECVQDMDHENMFWYRQDPGLGLRLIYFSYDVKMKEKGDIPEGYSVSREKKERFSLILESASTNQTSMYLCASSLRAGVQETQYFGPGTRLLVL.

There are a few counts of this clonotype. The V gene is TRBV30, the J gene TRBJ2-2; weak D call: TRBD1 (6 bases). V was clipped by 3 bases and J by 5 bases, with 10 bases between them. The CDR3 is 13 residues long. Germline loops: CDR1 GTSNPN, CDR2 SVGIG (reference sequence). The CDR3 protein is CAWRSGATGELFF. The CDR3 bases are TGTGCCTGGAGGTCAGGGGCGACCGGGGAGCTGTTTTTT.

This clonotype was seen repeatedly, ten times or more. The chain carries TRBV19 and TRBJ1-1; no definite D call. Trimming took off 1 base at V and 4 bases at J, with 4 bases between the two ends. Germline CDR1 LNHDA, CDR2 SQIVND (reference sequence). The CDR3 is 12 amino acids. For the CDR3, the DNA is TGTGCCAGTAGTATAGGCTTCACTGAAGCTTTCTTT. It specifies CASSIGFTEAFF. The variable domain in full, completed from reference TRBV19 and TRBJ1-1, reads DGGITQSPKYLFRKEGQNVTLSCEQNLNHDAMYWYRQDPGQGLRLIYYSQIVNDFQKGDIAEGYSVSREKKESFPLTVTSAQKNPTAFYLCASSIGFTEAFFGQGTRLTVV.

The V call is TRBV6-1, the J call TRBJ1-2; 9 positions agree with TRBD1. Germline V gene sequence: CDR1 MNHNS, CDR2 SASEGT. The CDR3 totals 13 residues. Trimming took 6 bases from V and 7 from J; bases not matched to a gene: 6. The CDR3 spells CASSRQGGGGYTF. CDR3 bases: TGTGCCAGCAGCAGACAGGGGGGAGGTGGCTACACCTTC.

This clonotype came up a few times. The V and J genes are TRBV30 and TRBJ2-7; the D is unclear. The CDR3 consists of 12 residues. Looked up from germline, CDR1 is GTSNPN and CDR2 is SVGIG (reference sequence). The V and J ends lost 8 bases and 0 bases respectively, with 11 bases between them. The CDR3 region has the DNA TGTGCCGGCCGGTTTTCCTCCTACGAGCAGTACTTC. It translates to CAGRFSSYEQYF.

The chain employs TRBV28 and TRBJ1-5; TRBD1 aligns across 8 bases. V lost 4 bases, J lost 0 bases, and 8 bases stayed unmatched. CDR1 is MDHEN and CDR2 is SYDVKM in the germline V gene. The CDR3 sequence is 17 residues long. In DNA, the CDR3 is TGTGCCAGCAGTTCCGGACAGGGCCATTATAGCAATCAGCCCCAGCATTTT. This encodes CASSSGQGHYSNQPQHF.

This clonotype has ten or more counts. V usage is TRBV12-3 or TRBV12-4 and J usage is TRBJ1-1; D not certain. V lost 4 bases and J lost 5, with 14 bases in between. This CDR3 region has 14 residues. The CDR3 nucleotides read TGTGCCAGCAGTTCGACTTTTCATCTAACTGAAGCTTTCTTT. It codes for CASSSTFHLTEAFF.

The chain is built from TRBV5-6 and TRBJ2-3; D perhaps matches TRBD1 (6 bases). V shed 4 bases and J shed 11 bases, with 20 bases lying between them. The CDR3 is 14 residues long. Germline CDR1 is SGHDT and CDR2 is YYEEEE. CDR3 coding DNA: TGTGCCAGCAGCCCAGGGGCCCTTTGGATTGAGCAGTATTTT. It encodes CASSPGALWIEQYF.

The chain joins TRBV12-3 or TRBV12-4 to TRBJ1-5; the D gene is possibly TRBD1 (5 bases). Judging by the DNA end, TRBJ2-3 fits better; the J call may be wrong. The CDR3 loop spans 13 amino acids. CDR3 sequence: CASSLSRDQPQYF. The CDR3 DNA reads as TGTGCCAGCAGTTTGAGCAGGGATCAGCCCCAGTATTTT.

This clonotype occurred a few times. CDR3 DNA: TGTGCCAGCAGTCTCAACCCCGGGAAAGGAAGTTACGAGCAGTACTTC. This translates into CASSLNPGKGSYEQYF. V and J are TRBV28 and TRBJ2-7; weak D call: TRBD2 (5 bases). Germline lookup yields CDR1 MDHEN and CDR2 SYDVKM. The ends were cut back, 5 bases at V and 4 bases at J, with 21 bases in the middle. This CDR3 comprises 16 residues.

This clonotype occurred many times. The rearrangement uses TRBV30 and TRBJ1-5; the match to TRBD1 covers 8 bases. This CDR3 region has 14 residues. Unmatched junction bases numbered 2, after V lost 2 bases and J lost 2 bases. CDR1 and CDR2 from the germline V gene are GTSNPN and SVGIG (reference sequence). For the CDR3, the DNA is TGTGCCTGGAGTACGGGACAGGGCAATCAGCCCCAGCATTTT. The encoded protein is CAWSTGQGNQPQHF.

This clonotype showed up just once. The chain carries TRBV6-2 or TRBV6-3 and TRBJ1-2, with a weak D call TRBD1 (5 bases). The CDR3 spans 13 residues. Germline CDR1 reads MNHEY; CDR2 reads SVGEGT. The ends were cut back, 7 bases at V and 8 bases at J, with 17 bases in the middle. DNA for the CDR3: TGTGCCAGCACTACCCCAGGGCGAAAGGGCTACACCTTC. Amino acids: CASTTPGRKGYTF.

The chain is built from TRBV28 and TRBJ2-5; the match to TRBD1 covers 8 bases. Trimming cost V 4 bases and J 7 bases; bases outside gene matches: 14. CDR1 and CDR2 from the germline V gene are MDHEN and SYDVKM. The CDR3 sequence is 16 residues long. The CDR3 DNA follows: TGTGCCAGCAGTTCTCCAGGGGGCGGAGCAGGAGGGACCCAGTACTTC. Its translation is CASSSPGGGAGGTQYF.

There are many counts of this clonotype. The chain employs TRBV7-8 and TRBJ1-5; D gene uncertain. Trimming stripped 5 bases from V and 7 bases from J, with 12 bases between. CDR1 and CDR2 from the germline V gene are SGHVS and FQNEAQ. This CDR3 has 13 amino acids. The CDR3 spells CASSQRDPQPQHF. The CDR3 coding sequence is TGTGCCAGCAGCCAACGCGATCCCCAGCCCCAGCATTTT.

With regard to this clonotype: Since a much larger clone is just one base distant, this may be a read error. Because it lacks the conserved phenylalanine or tryptophan at the end, this CDR3 is likely a read error. The CDR3 bases are TGTGCCATCAGTGAAGTCCAGGGAGGGAGCGGCTACACCTTG. It specifies CAISEVQGGSGYTL. The chain is built from TRBV10-3 and TRBJ1-2; tentatively, D is TRBD1 (5 bases). In germline, CDR1 is ENHRY, CDR2 SYGVKD. The CDR3 is 14 residues long. The V end was cut by 3 bases, the J end by 8 bases, with 16 bases between.

This clonotype showed up many times. The chain uses TRBV6-5 and TRBJ2-7; D remains unclear. Germline CDR1 is MNHEY and CDR2 is SVGAGI. The CDR3 runs to 14 residues. Trimming pared 1 base from V and 1 base from J, leaving 8 bases between. CDR3 sequence reads: CASSYFGNSYEQYF. The CDR3 DNA sequence: TGTGCCAGCAGTTACTTCGGCAATTCCTACGAGCAGTACTTC.

In its sample, this clonotype was seen a few times. This sequence joins TRBV30 and TRBJ2-2; D call uncertain. Germline V gene lookup returns CDR1 GTSNPN and CDR2 SVGIG (reference sequence). The CDR3 loop spans 14 amino acids. V was shortened by 7 bases and J by 0 bases, with 12 bases between the two germline ends. For the CDR3, the DNA is TGTGCCTCCCCGGGCATAACGAACACCGGGGAGCTGTTTTTT. Residues: CASPGITNTGELFF.

The sample holds many counts of this clonotype. The rearrangement links TRBV6-5 to TRBJ1-2, with a tentative D call TRBD1 (6 bases). Germline loops: CDR1 MNHEY, CDR2 SVGAGI. Trimming stripped 1 base from V and 3 bases from J, with 15 bases between. The CDR3 totals 16 residues. CDR3 residues: CASSYLTIQGDYGYTF. DNA for the CDR3: TGTGCCAGCAGTTACTTAACTATACAGGGAGACTATGGCTACACCTTC.

In DNA form, the CDR3 reads TGTGCCAGCAGTTTGGTCCCGGGACAGGGAGTCGCTGAAGCTTTCTTT. Residues: CASSLVPGQGVAEAFF. This chain connects TRBV28 to TRBJ1-1; 9 nucleotides match TRBD1. Germline CDR1 and CDR2: MDHEN and SYDVKM. CDR3 length: 16 residues. With 3 bases clipped from V and 6 bases from J, the junction kept 11 bases outside the gene matches.

The chain couples TRBV6-1 to TRBJ2-7, with 14 positions matching TRBD2. The junction had 9 bases not matched to a gene; V was cut back by 7 bases and J by 4 bases. There are 16 residues in the CDR3. Germline assignment: CDR1 MNHNS and CDR2 SASEGT. DNA of the CDR3: TGTGCCAGCATCCTAGGGGGACTAGCGGGGGAGTACGAGCAGTACTTC. Amino acids: CASILGGLAGEYEQYF.

This clonotype came up many times. The chain combines TRBV10-3 with TRBJ2-7; 8 bases are a match to TRBD1. V dropped 6 bases and J dropped 6; count of bases not matched to a gene: 4. Per the germline V gene, CDR1 is ENHRY and CDR2 is SYGVKD. The length of the CDR3 is 12 residues. The CDR3 reads CAIRGTGGEQYF. For the CDR3, the DNA is TGTGCCATCAGGGGTACAGGGGGCGAGCAGTACTTC.